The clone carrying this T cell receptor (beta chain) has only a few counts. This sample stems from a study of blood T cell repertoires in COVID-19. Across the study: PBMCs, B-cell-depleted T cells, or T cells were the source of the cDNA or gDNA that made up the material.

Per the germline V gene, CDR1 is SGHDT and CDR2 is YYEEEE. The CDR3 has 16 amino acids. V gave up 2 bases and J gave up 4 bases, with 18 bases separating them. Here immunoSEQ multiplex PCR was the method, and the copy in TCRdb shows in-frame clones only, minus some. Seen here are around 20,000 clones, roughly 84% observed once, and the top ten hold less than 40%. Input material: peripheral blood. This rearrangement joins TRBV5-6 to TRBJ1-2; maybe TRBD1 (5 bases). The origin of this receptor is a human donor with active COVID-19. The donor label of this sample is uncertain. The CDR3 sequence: CASSFGAYGGSYGYTF. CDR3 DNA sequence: TGTGCCAGCAGCTTTGGGGCGTACGGGGGAAGCTATGGCTACACCTTC.